Each of the 13 T cell receptor beta chains below was sequenced from the same sample in a study of molecular identifiers for immune sequencing clone quantification. TCRdb re-analysed the PCR reads in MiXCR, keeping a single row per CDR3 protein. The sample yields about 97,000 distinct CDR3 sequences, around 30% seen once. The sample taken for sequencing was naive CD8+ T cells from blood, with Jurkat cell RNA spiked in. Subset here: FACS-sorted CD8+CD4-CCR7+CD45RA+ naive T cells. These receptors were taken from a human donor in good health. Some libraries in this study had Jurkat cell RNA spiked in.

Remarks on this clonotype: The junction does not match germline at one end; this may be a read error. The rearrangement joins TRBV28 to TRBJ2-3; D tentatively reads TRBD1 or TRBD2 (5 bases each). Germline CDR1 MDHEN, CDR2 SYDVKM. The length of the CDR3 is 11 residues. This chain's CDR3 is CASAWGRTQNF. CDR3 nucleotides: TGTGCCAGCGCCTGGGGACGAACGCAGAATTTT.

This clonotype has just one count. One base away lies a much larger clone, so this may be a sequencing read error. The chain links TRBV28 to TRBJ2-5, with TRBD2 matching 11 bases. The CDR3 covers 14 residues. Germline V gene lookup returns CDR1 MDHEN and CDR2 SYDVKM. The CDR3 here is CASSLAGGQATQYF. CDR3 DNA sequence: TGTGCCAGCAGTCTAGCGGGGGGCCAAGCGACCCAGTACTTC.

This clonotype has just one count. The junction and the germline gene differ at one end; a read error may be behind it. This chain uses TRBV24-1 with TRBJ2-2; 7 bases map to TRBD1. In germline, CDR1 is KGHDR, CDR2 SFDVKD. The CDR3 loop spans 15 amino acids. This CDR3 is CATSDNRGSTGELIF. The DNA for the CDR3 is TGTGCCACCAGTGATAACAGGGGAAGCACCGGGGAGCTGATTTTT.

This clonotype appeared many times. The gene calls are TRBV7-9 and TRBJ2-4; no clear D. The CDR3 runs to 14 residues. V was pared by 5 bases and J by 0 bases, with 8 bases between. From germline, CDR1 is SEHNR and CDR2 FQNEAQ (reference sequence). The CDR3 region is CASSTVLAKNIQYF. CDR3 DNA sequence: TGTGCCAGCAGCACCGTCCTAGCCAAAAACATTCAGTACTTC. Full variable domain (missing parts from reference TRBV7-9 and TRBJ2-4): DTGVSQNPRHKITKRGQNVTFRCDPISEHNRLYWYRQTLGQGPEFLTYFQNEAQLEKSRLLSDRFSAERPKGSFSTLEIQRTEQGDSAMYLCASSTVLAKNIQYFGAGTRLSVL.

Worth noting for this clonotype: This may arise from a read error, as a much more abundant clone is one base away. This chain uses TRBV5-1 with TRBJ1-2, with a tentative D call TRBD1 (6 bases). V lost 7 bases and J 13 bases, leaving 26 bases between the germline ends. The CDR3 consists of 14 residues. The germline gives CDR1 SGHRS, CDR2 YFSETQ. CDR3 DNA sequence: TGCGCCAGCGGCTCCCCTGGGGGCGAACAGAATAGCACCTTC. It codes for CASGSPGGEQNSTF.

This clonotype was detected only a few times. The chain is built from TRBV7-9 and TRBJ2-7; D not certain. Germline V lookup: CDR1 SEHNR, CDR2 FQNEAQ (reference sequence). V lost 5 bases and J lost 7, with 18 bases in between. The CDR3 contains 14 residues. The CDR3 here is CASSPSLSVWEQYF. As DNA, the CDR3 is TGTGCCAGCAGCCCCTCCCTATCCGTTTGGGAGCAGTACTTC.

The chain is built from TRBV7-9 and TRBJ2-7; a weak D match, TRBD2 (5 bases). Trimming took off 1 base at V and 2 bases at J, with 9 bases between the two ends. Germline CDR1 SEHNR, CDR2 FQNEAQ (reference sequence). There are 14 residues in the CDR3. CDR3 in DNA: TGTGCCAGCAGCTTAGTCGGAGCGGCCTACGAGCAGTACTTC. This codes for CASSLVGAAYEQYF.

This clonotype was seen at least ten times. The V and J genes are TRBV5-4 and TRBJ2-7, with no clear D. Germline V gene sequence: CDR1 SGHNT, CDR2 YYREEE (reference sequence). The CDR3 has 15 amino acids. V was clipped by 1 base and J by 2 bases, with 13 bases between them. The CDR3 spells CASSLYPRPPYEQYF. The CDR3 region has the DNA TGTGCCAGCAGCTTGTATCCCAGGCCCCCCTACGAGCAGTACTTC. Variable domain in full (rest from reference TRBV5-4 and TRBJ2-7): ETGVTQSPTHLIKTRGQQVTLRCSSQSGHNTVSWYQQALGQGPQFIFQYYREEENGRGNFPPRFSGLQFPNYSSELNVNALELDDSALYLCASSLYPRPPYEQYFGPGTRLTVT.

The chain has TRBV7-8 and TRBJ2-3, with TRBD2 identical over 10 bases. The CDR3 spans 16 residues. The germline V gene encodes CDR1 SGHVS and CDR2 FQNEAQ. Trimming cost V 5 bases and J 0 bases; bases outside gene matches: 5. For the CDR3, the DNA is TGTGCCAGCAGCCGAGCTAGCGGGGGAAGCACAGATACGCAGTATTTT. Translating it yields CASSRASGGSTDTQYF. The full variable domain, in which reference TRBV7-8 and TRBJ2-3 provide the parts outside the CDR3, is GAGVSQSPRYKVAKRGQDVALRCDPISGHVSLFWYQQALGQGPEFLTYFQNEAQLDKSGLPSDRFFAERPEGSVSTLKIQRTQQEDSAVYLCASSRASGGSTDTQYFGPGTRLTVL.

This clonotype showed up many times. V and J are TRBV5-4 and TRBJ2-6; D perhaps matches TRBD1 (6 bases). This CDR3 has 14 amino acids. The germline V gene encodes CDR1 SGHNT and CDR2 YYREEE (reference sequence). V lost 4 bases, J lost 1 base, and 6 bases lay in between. This chain's CDR3 is CASSRGSGANVLTF. DNA of the CDR3: TGTGCCAGCAGCAGGGGGTCTGGGGCCAACGTCCTGACTTTC. Full variable domain (remainder filled in from reference TRBV5-4 and TRBJ2-6): ETGVTQSPTHLIKTRGQQVTLRCSSQSGHNTVSWYQQALGQGPQFIFQYYREEENGRGNFPPRFSGLQFPNYSSELNVNALELDDSALYLCASSRGSGANVLTFGAGSRLTVL.

J is TRBJ2-7 and V is TRBV18; TRBD1 or TRBD2 may be the D gene (5 bases each). CDR3 length: 16 amino acids. The germline V gene encodes CDR1 KGHSH and CDR2 LQKENI. V was shortened by 6 bases and J by 2 bases, with 20 bases between the two germline ends. The CDR3 spells CASSPGWQGLTYEQYF. The CDR3 coding sequence is TGTGCCAGCTCTCCGGGGTGGCAGGGCCTAACCTACGAGCAGTACTTC.

The rearrangement links TRBV28 to TRBJ2-5; D gene unclear. There are 13 residues in the CDR3. Per germline, CDR1 MDHEN and CDR2 SYDVKM. V was pared by 1 base and J by 1 base, with 4 bases between. The CDR3, as DNA: TGTGCCAGCAGTTTATTTGTCCAAGAGACCCAGTACTTC. Protein: CASSLFVQETQYF.

This chain connects TRBV10-3 to TRBJ2-2; D is possibly TRBD1 (6 bases). The CDR3 extends over 16 amino acids. V was shortened by 5 bases and J by 0 bases, with 13 bases between the two germline ends. The V gene's germline CDR1 is ENHRY and CDR2 SYGVKD. CDR3 loop: CAISPSRQANTGELFF. The CDR3 DNA reads as TGTGCCATCAGTCCTTCGAGACAGGCGAACACCGGGGAGCTGTTTTTT.